These 29 T cell receptor beta chains originate from one sample sequenced in a study of T-cell memory formation after mild COVID-19. TCRdb called the 5' RACE reads again in MiXCR, with one record for every CDR3 protein. The sample shows 50,000 to 60,000 distinct CDR3 sequences, about a quarter of them seen only once. The specimen was PBMCs or a T cell subset sorted from them (not recorded which). The receptors stem from a man between 18 and 35 years old who had mild COVID-19 (a few samples of this study predate the infection). Cell type and time point are not known.

This clonotype was seen only a few times. The V call is TRBV2, the J call TRBJ2-7; D not certain. V lost 7 bases to trimming and J lost 0 bases, with 13 bases between them. Germline V gene lookup returns CDR1 SNHLY and CDR2 FYNNEI. CDR3 size: 14 residues. The CDR3: CASTESGFSYEQYF. CDR3 sequence (DNA): TGTGCCAGCACCGAGTCTGGGTTCTCCTACGAGCAGTACTTC.

This clonotype was counted between two and nine times. Here the CDR3 reads CASSESDWGQPQHF. The CDR3 nucleotides read TGCGCCAGCAGTGAGTCCGATTGGGGTCAGCCCCAGCATTTT. This chain joins TRBV10-2 and TRBJ1-5, with no clear D. Germline V gene sequence: CDR1 WSHSY, CDR2 SAAADI. The V end was cut by 0 bases, the J end by 6 bases, with 9 bases between. The CDR3 length is 14 residues.

The chain uses TRBV4-1 and TRBJ2-5, with D perhaps TRBD1 (6 bases). Germline V CDR1 and CDR2: MGHRA, YSYEKL. Trimming removed 0 bases at V and 6 bases at J, with 14 bases between. This CDR3 is 15 amino acids long. The CDR3 sequence is CASSQESGAWQTQYF. CDR3 sequence (DNA): TGCGCCAGCAGCCAAGAGTCAGGGGCATGGCAGACCCAGTACTTC.

In this sample, this clonotype turned up a few times. J is TRBJ2-2 and V is TRBV6-5; D unclear. Per the germline V gene, CDR1 is MNHEY and CDR2 is SVGAGI. With 0 bases removed from V and 2 bases from J, the gap between germline ends came to 10 bases. This CDR3 region has 16 residues. The CDR3 sequence: CASSYSAAINTGELFF. As DNA, the CDR3 is TGTGCCAGCAGTTACTCGGCAGCGATTAACACCGGGGAGCTGTTTTTT.

The chain employs TRBV7-2 and TRBJ1-4, with 9 bases lining up with TRBD1. Unmatched junction bases numbered 8, after V lost 1 base and J lost 8 bases. The length of the CDR3 is 16 residues. The V gene's germline CDR1 is SGHTA and CDR2 FQGNSA. CDR3 residues: CASSLEGDRASEKLFF. For the CDR3, the DNA is TGTGCCAGCAGCTTAGAGGGGGACAGGGCGAGCGAAAAACTGTTTTTT.

The chain carries TRBV5-1 and TRBJ2-1; 8 bases map to TRBD2. Germline CDR1 and CDR2: SGHRS and YFSETQ. V lost 1 base to trimming and J lost 0 bases; unmatched junction nucleotides: 0. The CDR3 contains 15 residues. The CDR3 DNA reads TGCGCCAGCAGCTTGAGCGGGAGCTCCTACAATGAGCAGTTCTTC. It is translated as CASSLSGSSYNEQFF.

This clonotype was picked up a small number of times. This chain uses TRBV7-3 with TRBJ2-3, with TRBD2 matching over 15 bases. The length of the CDR3 is 18 residues. Unmatched junction bases numbered 4, after V lost 2 bases and J lost 1 base. CDR1 is SGHTA and CDR2 is FQGTGA in the germline V gene. The CDR3 here is CASSLRGLAGGRTDTQYF. The CDR3 DNA sequence: TGTGCCAGCAGCTTACGCGGACTAGCGGGGGGGCGCACAGATACGCAGTATTTT.

The rearrangement uses TRBV6-2 or TRBV6-3 and TRBJ2-3, with TRBD2 matching over 11 bases. In germline, CDR1 is MNHEY, CDR2 SVGEGT. The ends lost 5 bases at V and 5 bases at J; junction bases unmatched: 6. The CDR3 totals 15 residues. The CDR3 DNA is TGTGCCAGCAGTCTCACTAGCGGGGGAGGAGATACGCAGTATTTT. Translation gives CASSLTSGGGDTQYF.

V is TRBV5-1 and J is TRBJ1-1; 8 nucleotides line up with TRBD1. The CDR3 covers 17 residues. Looked up from germline, CDR1 is SGHRS and CDR2 is YFSETQ. Trimming removed 3 bases from V and 5 bases from J; junction bases left unmatched: 15. CDR3 DNA: TGCGCCAGCAGCTCGACCCTCTCAGGGGGCGAGGGGACTGAAGCTTTCTTT. Its translation is CASSSTLSGGEGTEAFF. The whole variable domain, filled in from reference TRBV5-1 and TRBJ1-1, reads KAGVTQTPRYLIKTRGQQVTLSCSPISGHRSVSWYQQTPGQGLQFLFEYFSETQRNKGNFPGRFSGRQFSNSRSEMNVSTLELGDSALYLCASSSTLSGGEGTEAFFGQGTRLTVV.

The J gene is TRBJ1-2, the V gene TRBV19; weak D call: TRBD1 (5 bases). This CDR3 region has 18 residues. V lost 5 bases and J 2 bases, leaving 24 bases between the germline ends. Germline V gene data show CDR1 as LNHDA and CDR2 as SQIVND (reference sequence). CDR3: CASSLRPPTAPVNYGYTF. DNA of the CDR3: TGTGCCAGTAGTTTGCGCCCCCCGACAGCCCCGGTGAACTATGGCTACACCTTC. Supplemented by reference TRBV19 and TRBJ1-2, the full variable domain reads DGGITQSPKYLFRKEGQNVTLSCEQNLNHDAMYWYRQDPGQGLRLIYYSQIVNDFQKGDIAEGYSVSREKKESFPLTVTSAQKNPTAFYLCASSLRPPTAPVNYGYTFGSGTRLTVV.

The sample holds many counts of this clonotype. This rearrangement joins TRBV20-1 to TRBJ2-1, with D possibly matching TRBD1 (5 bases). The CDR3 runs to 14 residues. Germline CDR1 DFQATT, CDR2 SNEGSKA (reference sequence). Trimming pared 2 bases from V and 7 bases from J, leaving 15 bases between. The CDR3 reads CSARSLTGMNEQFF. In DNA form, the CDR3 reads TGCAGTGCTAGAAGCCTTACAGGCATGAATGAGCAGTTCTTC.

The chain couples TRBV4-3 to TRBJ2-2; TRBD1 might be the D (6 bases). The CDR3 contains 19 residues. Between the trimmed V and J ends, which lost 1 base and 4 bases, there was a span of 22 bases. In germline, CDR1 is LGHNA, CDR2 YSLEER. The DNA of the CDR3 is TGCGCCAGCAGCCAAGGGCTAACAGGGTCGATCGCTGTCACCGGGGAGCTGTTTTTT. Translating gives CASSQGLTGSIAVTGELFF.

The chain joins TRBV2 to TRBJ2-7, with 12 bases fitting TRBD1. The germline V gene encodes CDR1 SNHLY and CDR2 FYNNEI. V dropped 9 bases and J dropped 7; count of bases not matched to a gene: 7. The CDR3 is 13 amino acids. The CDR3 DNA reads TGTGCCAGTTCCGGGACAGGGGGCGGGGAGCAGTACTTC. Its translation is CASSGTGGGEQYF.

The V gene is TRBV7-6, the J gene TRBJ2-7; 7 bases match TRBD1. The germline V gene has CDR1 SGHVS and CDR2 FNYEAQ. The CDR3 contains 13 residues. Trimming removed 3 bases from V and 3 bases from J; junction bases left unmatched: 2. This CDR3 is CASSFRQGYEQYF. Here the CDR3 DNA reads TGTGCCAGCAGCTTCAGACAGGGCTACGAGCAGTACTTC.

V and J are TRBV20-1 and TRBJ2-5; the D is unclear. The germline V and J ends were trimmed by 5 bases and 1 base, with 17 bases remaining between them. CDR1 is DFQATT and CDR2 is SNEGSKA in the germline V gene (reference sequence). The CDR3 spans 15 residues. The CDR3 bases are TGCAGTGCTCCTACACCGAAGAAGATCCAAGAGACCCAGTACTTC. Amino acid sequence: CSAPTPKKIQETQYF.

The chain uses TRBV29-1 and TRBJ1-5; TRBD1 is a possible D gene (6 bases). The CDR3 is 12 amino acids. CDR1 and CDR2 from the germline V gene are SQVTM and ANQGSEA. The germline V and J ends were trimmed by 6 bases and 1 base, with 7 bases remaining between them. The CDR3 spells CSVDRSNQPQHF. CDR3 in DNA: TGCAGCGTGGACAGAAGCAATCAGCCCCAGCATTTT.

This chain links TRBV5-1 with TRBJ2-3, with TRBD1 matching over 8 bases. Unmatched junction bases numbered 3, after V lost 0 bases and J lost 0 bases. CDR3 length: 16 residues. Germline CDR1 is SGHRS and CDR2 is YFSETQ. CDR3 protein: CASSLGAGGSTDTQYF. CDR3 coding DNA: TGCGCCAGCAGCTTGGGAGCAGGGGGCAGCACAGATACGCAGTATTTT. Supplemented by reference TRBV5-1 and TRBJ2-3, the full variable domain reads KAGVTQTPRYLIKTRGQQVTLSCSPISGHRSVSWYQQTPGQGLQFLFEYFSETQRNKGNFPGRFSGRQFSNSRSEMNVSTLELGDSALYLCASSLGAGGSTDTQYFGPGTRLTVL.

This rearrangement joins TRBV7-2 to TRBJ1-2, with D maybe TRBD1 (5 bases). The germline gives CDR1 SGHTA, CDR2 FQGNSA. The length of the CDR3 is 13 residues. Trimming took 4 bases from V and 8 from J, leaving 14 bases between them. The CDR3 protein is CASSYGTTDGYTF. In DNA, the CDR3 is TGTGCCAGCAGCTACGGGACGACGGACGGCTACACCTTC.

The CDR3 DNA follows: TGTGCCAGCCTTCGGACAGGGGGACACAATGAGCAGTTCTTC. Protein product: CASLRTGGHNEQFF. The rearrangement joins TRBV2 to TRBJ2-1; 10 positions match TRBD1. Germline lookup yields CDR1 SNHLY and CDR2 FYNNEI. The CDR3 is made up of 14 amino acids. Trimming at V came to 8 bases and at J to 5 bases, leaving 6 bases not matched to a gene.

This clonotype was seen a few times. The J gene is TRBJ2-7, the V gene TRBV3-1, with D unclear. Trimming took 1 base from V and 2 from J, leaving 9 bases between them. The CDR3 totals 14 residues. Per germline, CDR1 LGHDT and CDR2 YNNKEL (reference sequence). The DNA for the CDR3 is TGTGCCAGCAGCCAAGGCCACAGCCCCTACGAGCAGTACGTC. Translated, it gives CASSQGHSPYEQYV.

This clonotype was observed a few times. The CDR3 sequence is CASSPTGTTSTDTQYF. CDR3 nucleotides: TGTGCCAGCAGCCCTACGGGGACTACTAGCACAGATACGCAGTATTTT. The V call is TRBV5-4, the J call TRBJ2-3; 7 bases align to TRBD2. The V gene's germline CDR1 is SGHNT and CDR2 YYREEE (reference sequence). The CDR3 is 16 residues long. Trimming cost V 4 bases and J 0 bases; bases outside gene matches: 8.

This clonotype was seen a few times. The chain is built from TRBV12-3 or TRBV12-4 and TRBJ2-7; unclear D gene. Trimming took off 0 bases at V and 0 bases at J, with 3 bases between the two ends. This CDR3 comprises 13 residues. Here the CDR3 DNA reads TGTGCCAGCAGTTTAGCTGACTCCTACGAGCAGTACTTC. Translation: CASSLADSYEQYF.

There are a few counts of this clonotype. The rearrangement joins TRBV19 to TRBJ2-7; TRBD2 is a possible D gene (6 bases). The V end lost 3 bases, the J end lost 6 bases, and 9 bases lay between the germline ends. This CDR3 is 12 amino acids long. From germline, CDR1 is LNHDA and CDR2 SQIVND (reference sequence). CDR3 sequence reads: CASSISAGEQYF. The CDR3 nucleotides are TGTGCCAGTAGTATCTCAGCGGGCGAGCAGTACTTC.

The chain employs TRBV18 and TRBJ1-1; D is unclear. The CDR3 loop spans 15 amino acids. Germline values: CDR1 KGHSH, CDR2 LQKENI. Between the trimmed V and J ends, which lost 0 bases and 4 bases, there was a span of 12 bases. The CDR3 reads CASSPPVGPRTEAFF. CDR3 sequence (DNA): TGTGCCAGCTCACCACCGGTAGGGCCACGCACTGAAGCTTTCTTT.

This clonotype was seen a few times. The V and J genes are TRBV15 and TRBJ2-2; TRBD2 might be the D (5 bases). This CDR3 is built from 14 residues. The V and J ends lost 1 base and 4 bases respectively, with 7 bases between them. Germline V CDR1 and CDR2: LNHNV, YYDKDF (reference sequence). The CDR3 nucleotides are TGTGCCACCAGCAGAGGTCGGGGCACCGGGGAGCTGTTTTTT. Protein: CATSRGRGTGELFF. The complete variable domain, with remaining parts taken from reference TRBV15 and TRBJ2-2, reads DAMVIQNPRYQVTQFGKPVTLSCSQTLNHNVMYWYQQKSSQAPKLLFHYYDKDFNNEADTPDNFQSRRPNTSFCFLDIRSPGLGDTAMYLCATSRGRGTGELFFGEGSRLTVL.

The J gene is TRBJ2-1, the V gene TRBV7-2; a possible D gene is TRBD2 (6 bases). The CDR3 is 16 amino acids. Trimming pared 4 bases from V and 3 bases from J, leaving 16 bases between. CDR1 is SGHTA, CDR2 FQGNSA, per germline. CDR3 coding DNA: TGTGCCAGCAGCTCCAGCGGACTAAGAGTCTACAATGAGCAGTTCTTC. This translates into CASSSSGLRVYNEQFF.

This clonotype was detected a few times. V and J are TRBV7-2 and TRBJ2-5; 8 bases align to TRBD1. Looked up from germline, CDR1 is SGHTA and CDR2 is FQGNSA. V shed 4 bases, J shed 7 bases, and the junction held 11 bases outside the gene matches. This CDR3 contains 15 residues. The CDR3: CASSSEPGGAGTQYF. The CDR3 region has the DNA TGTGCCAGCAGCTCAGAGCCAGGGGGCGCCGGGACCCAGTACTTC.

This sequence joins TRBV4-3 and TRBJ2-7; D is ambiguous. Germline CDR1 LGHNA, CDR2 YSLEER. This CDR3 has 15 amino acids. With 1 base removed from V and 4 bases from J, the gap between germline ends came to 14 bases. This CDR3 is CASSQGPNPSYEQYF. The CDR3, as DNA: TGCGCCAGCAGCCAAGGGCCAAACCCGTCTTACGAGCAGTACTTC.

This clonotype was picked up a small number of times. The chain couples TRBV11-1 to TRBJ2-3; D is unclear. CDR3 size: 14 residues. Between the trimmed V and J ends, which lost 1 base and 6 bases, there was a span of 11 bases. Germline V gene data show CDR1 as SGHAT and CDR2 as FQDESV (reference sequence). The CDR3 region is CASSLGRFRDTQYF. The CDR3 DNA reads as TGTGCCAGCAGCTTAGGCCGGTTCCGGGATACGCAGTATTTT.